The rows below give T cell receptor beta chains drawn from one sample of a study of early T cells in non-severe SARS-CoV-2 infection. One entry per CDR3 protein results from TCRdb running MiXCR on the 5' RACE reads. The profile shows 30,000 to 40,000 distinct CDR3 sequences, about 5% of them singletons. The material sequenced was whole blood. The receptors shown here come from an adult who was a healthcare worker with PCR-confirmed SARS-CoV-2 infection or an uninfected control (not recorded which). CDR3s include the opening cysteine and the closing phenylalanine or tryptophan. The D gene is left open where the match is weak. The size entry is marked missing in some rows and otherwise reads once, few, many or a size class.

V: TRBV28; size: many; J: TRBJ2-2; D: .; DNA: TGTGCGTCACTGGCTCCCATGAACACCGGGGAGCTGTTTTTT; CDR3: CASLAPMNTGELFF
V: TRBV29-1; size: many; J: TRBJ2-3; D: TRBD2; DNA: TGCAGCGCCTTACTAGCGGGGGGAGGCGATACGCAGTATTTT; CDR3: CSALLAGGGDTQYF
V: TRBV30; size: many; J: TRBJ1-2; D: .; DNA: TGTGCCTGGAGTGGAAGGGGCTACACCTTC; CDR3: CAWSGRGYTF
V: TRBV28; size: many; J: TRBJ1-5; D: .; DNA: TGTGCCAGCACTCGAAGTGGTAGCAATCAGCCCCAGCATTTT; CDR3: CASTRSGSNQPQHF
V: TRBV28; size: many; J: TRBJ2-3; D: .; DNA: TGTGCCAGCAGTTCCAACGGACTGAGCACAGATACGCAGTATTTT; CDR3: CASSSNGLSTDTQYF
V: TRBV11-2; size: many; J: TRBJ1-2; D: TRBD1; DNA: TGTGCCAGCAGCGCCGGGACAGGGACCCGCTATGGCTACACCTTC; CDR3: CASSAGTGTRYGYTF
V: TRBV30; size: .; J: TRBJ2-1; D: .; DNA: TGTGCCTGGAGTGCTATCACTGAGCAGTTCTTC; CDR3: CAWSAITEQFF
V: TRBV25-1; size: many; J: TRBJ2-7; D: TRBD1; DNA: TGTGCCAGCCAGGCGGCCGGGACAGGGTCCTACGAGCAGTACTTC; CDR3: CASQAAGTGSYEQYF
V: TRBV5-5; size: .; J: TRBJ2-7; D: .; DNA: TGTGCCAGCAGCTTGGGGCGGACTACGACCTACGAGCAGTACTTC; CDR3: CASSLGRTTTYEQYF
V: TRBV28; size: many; J: TRBJ2-7; D: .; DNA: TGTGCCAGCAGATCCGCCTTTTTCGAGCAGTACTTC; CDR3: CASRSAFFEQYF
V: TRBV7-8; size: few; J: TRBJ1-6; D: .; DNA: TGTGCCAGCAGCCCCGGAACGGGTTACTATAATTCACCCCTCCACTTT; CDR3: CASSPGTGYYNSPLHF
V: TRBV2; size: many; J: TRBJ1-2; D: .; DNA: TGTGCCAGCAGTGAAGCGGCAGTTGGCTATGGCTACACCTTC; CDR3: CASSEAAVGYGYTF
V: TRBV29-1; size: few; J: TRBJ2-1; D: .; DNA: TGCAGCGTTGGGAGGAATACGGGATACAATGAGCAGTTCTTC; CDR3: CSVGRNTGYNEQFF
V: TRBV5-1; size: many; J: TRBJ1-3; D: .; DNA: TGCGCCAGCAGCCGCGACGGACAACTTGGAAACACCATATATTTT; CDR3: CASSRDGQLGNTIYF
V: TRBV12-3/TRBV12-4; size: .; J: TRBJ1-1; D: .; DNA: TGTGCCAGCAGTTTTTGGGCCACTGAAGCTTTCTTT; CDR3: CASSFWATEAFF
V: TRBV12-3/TRBV12-4; size: many; J: TRBJ1-1; D: .; DNA: TGTGCCAGCAGTTTAGCGACCAGAAGGACTGAAGCTTTCTTT; CDR3: CASSLATRRTEAFF
V: TRBV12-3/TRBV12-4; size: few; J: TRBJ1-5; D: TRBD1; DNA: TGTGCCAGCAGTTCGGGACAGCTTAACATTCAGCCCCAGCATTTT; CDR3: CASSSGQLNIQPQHF
V: TRBV20-1; size: medium-sized; J: TRBJ1-1; D: TRBD1; DNA: TGCAGTGCTAGAGATTCGGGAGGGGGCCATACTGAAGCTTTCTTT; CDR3: CSARDSGGGHTEAFF
V: TRBV13; size: many; J: TRBJ1-1; D: .; DNA: TGTGCCAGTTCAGTGTGGCAGGAGAACACTGAAGCTTTCTTT; CDR3: CASSVWQENTEAFF
V: TRBV7-8; size: many; J: TRBJ2-7; D: .; DNA: TGTGCCAGCAGCTTATTTGGGAGCGAGCAGTACTTC; CDR3: CASSLFGSEQYF
V: TRBV5-1; size: few; J: TRBJ1-1; D: .; DNA: TGCGCCAGCAGCTTTCCCACTGGGGAAGCTTTCTTT; CDR3: CASSFPTGEAFF
V: TRBV3-1; size: many; J: TRBJ2-1; D: .; DNA: TGTGCCAGCAGCCCCGGGACTCCTGTAAGGGGTGAGCAGTTCTTC; CDR3: CASSPGTPVRGEQFF
V: TRBV18; size: many; J: TRBJ2-1; D: .; DNA: TGTGCCAGCTCAGAATTACTAGAGGGATACAATGAGCAGTTCTTC; CDR3: CASSELLEGYNEQFF
V: TRBV7-7; size: many; J: TRBJ2-5; D: .; DNA: TGTGCCAGCAGCTTAGACAGACAAGAGACCCAGTACTTC; CDR3: CASSLDRQETQYF
V: TRBV7-9; size: .; J: TRBJ1-3; D: TRBD1; DNA: TGTGCCAGCAGCCAACAGGGGGCTGGAAACACCATATATTTT; CDR3: CASSQQGAGNTIYF
V: TRBV28; size: many; J: TRBJ2-5; D: .; DNA: TGTGCCAGCAGTTCCCAAGAGACCCAGTACTTC; CDR3: CASSSQETQYF
V: TRBV18; size: .; J: TRBJ2-1; D: TRBD2; DNA: TGTGCCAGCTCACCACCCGTCGGGGGGGCCGTCAATGAGCAGTTCTTC; CDR3: CASSPPVGGAVNEQFF
V: TRBV7-2; size: many; J: TRBJ1-1; D: TRBD1; DNA: TGTGCCAGCAAGGCGGGACAGGGTACGGGTACTGAAGCTTTCTTT; CDR3: CASKAGQGTGTEAFF
V: TRBV7-8; size: many; J: TRBJ2-3; D: TRBD2; DNA: TGTGCCAGCAGCCCGCCAAGTGGAAGAGCGGGGGCCACAGATACGCAGTATTTT; CDR3: CASSPPSGRAGATDTQYF
V: TRBV29-1; size: few; J: TRBJ2-6; D: .; DNA: TGCAGCGTTGTCATTACGTCAGTAGCACCTGGGGCCAACGTCCTGACTTTC; CDR3: CSVVITSVAPGANVLTF
V: TRBV19; size: few; J: TRBJ2-7; D: .; DNA: TGTGCCAGTAGTTTGGGACGTTTGGAGGGGGAGCAGTACTTC; CDR3: CASSLGRLEGEQYF
V: TRBV7-2; size: .; J: TRBJ2-1; D: .; DNA: TGTGCCAGCAGCTCTAGTCAGAGCTCCTACAATGAGCAGTTCTTC; CDR3: CASSSSQSSYNEQFF
V: TRBV2; size: many; J: TRBJ2-2; D: TRBD2; DNA: TGTGCCAGCAGTGACAGCGGGGGGGCCATCGGGGAGCTGTTTTTT; CDR3: CASSDSGGAIGELFF